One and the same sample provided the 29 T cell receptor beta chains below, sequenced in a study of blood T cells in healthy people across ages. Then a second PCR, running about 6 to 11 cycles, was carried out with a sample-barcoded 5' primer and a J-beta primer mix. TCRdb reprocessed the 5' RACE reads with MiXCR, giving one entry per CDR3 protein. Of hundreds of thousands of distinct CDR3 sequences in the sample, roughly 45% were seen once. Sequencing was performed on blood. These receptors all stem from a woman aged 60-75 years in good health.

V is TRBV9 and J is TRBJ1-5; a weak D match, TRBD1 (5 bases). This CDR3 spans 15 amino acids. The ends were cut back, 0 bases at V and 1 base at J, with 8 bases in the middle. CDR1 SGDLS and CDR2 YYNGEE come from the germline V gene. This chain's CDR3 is CASSVGQSSNQPQHF. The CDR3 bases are TGTGCCAGCAGCGTAGGACAGAGCAGCAATCAGCCCCAGCATTTT.

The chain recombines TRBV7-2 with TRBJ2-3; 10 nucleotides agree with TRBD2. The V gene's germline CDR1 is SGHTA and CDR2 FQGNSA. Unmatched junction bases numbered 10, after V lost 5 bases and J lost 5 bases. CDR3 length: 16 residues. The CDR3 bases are TGTGCCAGCAGCCTCTATCTAGCGGGAGCTATAGATACGCAGTATTTT. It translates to CASSLYLAGAIDTQYF.

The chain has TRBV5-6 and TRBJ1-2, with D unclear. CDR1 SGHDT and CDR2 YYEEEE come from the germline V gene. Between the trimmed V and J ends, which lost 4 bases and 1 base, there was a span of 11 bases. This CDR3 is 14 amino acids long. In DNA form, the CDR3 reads TGTGCCAGCAGCGTGGTGGGCCGTAACTATGGCTACACCTTC. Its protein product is CASSVVGRNYGYTF.

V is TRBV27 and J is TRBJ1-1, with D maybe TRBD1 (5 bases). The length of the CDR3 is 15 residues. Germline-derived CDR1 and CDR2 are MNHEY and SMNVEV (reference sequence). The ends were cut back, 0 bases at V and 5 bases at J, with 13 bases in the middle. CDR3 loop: CASSLSGDSRTEAFF. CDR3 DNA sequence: TGTGCCAGCAGTTTATCTGGTGACAGTCGAACTGAAGCTTTCTTT.

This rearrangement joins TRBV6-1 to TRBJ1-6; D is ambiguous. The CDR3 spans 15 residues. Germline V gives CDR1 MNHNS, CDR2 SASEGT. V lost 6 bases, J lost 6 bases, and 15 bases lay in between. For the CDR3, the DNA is TGTGCCAGCAGAGAACTTCACGTTATTAATTCACCCCTCCACTTT. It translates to CASRELHVINSPLHF.

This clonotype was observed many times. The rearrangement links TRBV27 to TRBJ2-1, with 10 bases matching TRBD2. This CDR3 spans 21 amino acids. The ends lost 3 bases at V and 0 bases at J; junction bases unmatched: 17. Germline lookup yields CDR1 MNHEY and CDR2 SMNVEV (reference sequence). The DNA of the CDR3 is TGTGCCAGCAGTTTGCTTGGGGCCAACCGAAGCGGGAGGGGCTCCTACAATGAGCAGTTCTTC. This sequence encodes CASSLLGANRSGRGSYNEQFF.

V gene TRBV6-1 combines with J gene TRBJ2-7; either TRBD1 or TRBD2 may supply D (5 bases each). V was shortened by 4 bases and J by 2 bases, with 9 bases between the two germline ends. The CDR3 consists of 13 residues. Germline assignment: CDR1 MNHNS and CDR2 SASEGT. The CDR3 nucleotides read TGTGCCAGCAGTGCACTAGGGGCCTACGAGCAGTACTTC. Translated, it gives CASSALGAYEQYF.

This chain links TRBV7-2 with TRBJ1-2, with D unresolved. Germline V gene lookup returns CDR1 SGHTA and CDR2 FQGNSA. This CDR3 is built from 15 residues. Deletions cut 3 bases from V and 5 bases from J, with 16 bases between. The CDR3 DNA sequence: TGTGCCAGCAGCTTCCCCGACCCGGCCAAATATGGCTACACCTTC. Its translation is CASSFPDPAKYGYTF.

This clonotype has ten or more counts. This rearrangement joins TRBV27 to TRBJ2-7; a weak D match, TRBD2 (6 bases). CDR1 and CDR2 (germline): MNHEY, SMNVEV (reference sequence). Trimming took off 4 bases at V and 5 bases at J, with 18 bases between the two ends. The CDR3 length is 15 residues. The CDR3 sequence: CASSSLGTGFDEQYF. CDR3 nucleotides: TGTGCCAGCAGTTCCCTCGGGACTGGGTTCGACGAGCAGTACTTC.

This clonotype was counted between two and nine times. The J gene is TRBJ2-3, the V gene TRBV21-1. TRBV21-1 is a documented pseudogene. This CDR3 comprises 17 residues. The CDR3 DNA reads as TGTGCCAGCAGCAAACTGGACCCTTGGATTAGCACAGATACGCAGTATTTT. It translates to CASSKLDPWISTDTQYF.

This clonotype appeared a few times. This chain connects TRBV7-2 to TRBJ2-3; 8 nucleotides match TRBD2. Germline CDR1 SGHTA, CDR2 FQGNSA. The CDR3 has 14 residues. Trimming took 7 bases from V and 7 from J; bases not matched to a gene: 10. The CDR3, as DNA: TGTGCCAGCACCTTTAGCGGGATTTTAAATACGCAGTATTTT. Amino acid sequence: CASTFSGILNTQYF.

The CDR3 DNA sequence: TGTGCCAGCAGTTTAGACGGGACAGCGGCCTATGGCTACACCTTC. Its protein is CASSLDGTAAYGYTF. V is TRBV12-3 or TRBV12-4 and J is TRBJ1-2; 7 bases align to TRBD1. The CDR3 consists of 15 residues. Trimming took 1 base from V and 4 from J; bases not matched to a gene: 6.

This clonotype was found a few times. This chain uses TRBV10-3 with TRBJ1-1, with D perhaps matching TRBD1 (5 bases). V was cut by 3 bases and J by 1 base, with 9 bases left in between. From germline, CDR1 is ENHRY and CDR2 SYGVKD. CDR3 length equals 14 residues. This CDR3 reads CAISELTGNTEAFF. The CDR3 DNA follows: TGTGCCATCAGTGAACTTACAGGGAACACTGAAGCTTTCTTT.

The CDR3 DNA reads as TGTGCCAGCAGCCCCCGACAGGGGGCAATAGATACGCAGTATTTT. Protein: CASSPRQGAIDTQYF. The chain recombines TRBV7-9 with TRBJ2-3, with 10 bases aligning to TRBD1. The germline gives CDR1 SEHNR, CDR2 FQNEAQ (reference sequence). The CDR3 loop spans 15 amino acids. V gave up 5 bases and J gave up 5 bases; unmatched junction bases: 7.

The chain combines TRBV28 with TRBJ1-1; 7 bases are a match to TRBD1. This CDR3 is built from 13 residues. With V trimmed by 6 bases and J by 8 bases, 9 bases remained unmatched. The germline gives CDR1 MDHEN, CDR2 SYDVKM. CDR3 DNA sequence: TGTGCCAGCAGGAGATACGACAGGGAGGAAGCTTTCTTT. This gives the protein CASRRYDREEAFF. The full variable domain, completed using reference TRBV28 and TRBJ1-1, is DVKVTQSSRYLVKRTGEKVFLECVQDMDHENMFWYRQDPGLGLRLIYFSYDVKMKEKGDIPEGYSVSREKKERFSLILESASTNQTSMYLCASRRYDREEAFFGQGTRLTVV.

CDR3 loop: CASSGTGDSGELFF. CDR3 nucleotide sequence: TGCGCCAGCAGTGGGACAGGGGATAGCGGGGAGCTGTTTTTT. The rearrangement uses TRBV10-1 and TRBJ2-2; TRBD1 agrees at 9 bases. V was clipped by 4 bases and J by 7 bases; unmatched bases: 4. In germline, CDR1 is WNHNN, CDR2 SYGVQD (reference sequence). The CDR3 loop spans 14 amino acids.

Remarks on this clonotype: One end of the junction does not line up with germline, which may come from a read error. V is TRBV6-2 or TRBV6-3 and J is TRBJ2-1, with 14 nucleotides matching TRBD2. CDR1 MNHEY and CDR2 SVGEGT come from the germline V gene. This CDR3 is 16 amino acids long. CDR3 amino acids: CAIRGLAGVAYSEQFF. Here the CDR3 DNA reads TGTGCCATTCGGGGACTAGCGGGAGTAGCCTACAGTGAGCAGTTCTTC.

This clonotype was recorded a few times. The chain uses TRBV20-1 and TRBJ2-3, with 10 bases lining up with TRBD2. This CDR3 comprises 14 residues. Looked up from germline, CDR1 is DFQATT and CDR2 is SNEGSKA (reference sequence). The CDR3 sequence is CYPLLAGLSDTQYF. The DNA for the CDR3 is TGCTACCCCCTACTAGCGGGACTGTCAGATACGCAGTATTTT.

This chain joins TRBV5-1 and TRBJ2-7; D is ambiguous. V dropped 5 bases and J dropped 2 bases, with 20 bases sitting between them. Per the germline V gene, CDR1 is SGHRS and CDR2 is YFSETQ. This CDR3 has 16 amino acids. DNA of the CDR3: TGCGCCAGCAGTCAACCATCGGGTAGCCGAACCTACGAGCAGTACTTC. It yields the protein CASSQPSGSRTYEQYF.

CDR3 residues: CASSQGQGASNEQFF. In nucleotides, the CDR3 is TGCGCCAGCAGCCAGGGACAGGGGGCTAGCAATGAGCAGTTCTTC. V gene TRBV5-1 combines with J gene TRBJ2-1, with TRBD1 identical over 12 bases. The trim removed 4 bases at V and 6 bases at J, leaving 5 bases unmatched. This CDR3 is built from 15 residues. CDR1 and CDR2 (germline): SGHRS, YFSETQ.

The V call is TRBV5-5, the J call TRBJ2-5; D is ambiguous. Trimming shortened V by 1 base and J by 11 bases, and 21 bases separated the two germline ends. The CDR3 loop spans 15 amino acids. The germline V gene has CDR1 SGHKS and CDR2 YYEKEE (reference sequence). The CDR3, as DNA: TGTGCCAGCAGCTTGTTTCGCCAGGTATACAATGAGCAGTACTTC. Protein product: CASSLFRQVYNEQYF.

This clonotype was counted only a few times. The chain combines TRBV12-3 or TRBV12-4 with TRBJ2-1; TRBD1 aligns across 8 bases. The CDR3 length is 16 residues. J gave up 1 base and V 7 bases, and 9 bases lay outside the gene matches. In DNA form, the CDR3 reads TGTGCCAGCACCTCCCCCGGACAGGGATCCTACAATGAGCAGTTCTTC. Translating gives CASTSPGQGSYNEQFF.

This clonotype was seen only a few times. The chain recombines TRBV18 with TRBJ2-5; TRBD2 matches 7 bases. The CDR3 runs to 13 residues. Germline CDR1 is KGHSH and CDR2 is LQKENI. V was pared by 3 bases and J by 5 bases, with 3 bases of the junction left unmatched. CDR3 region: CASSPDGGETQYF. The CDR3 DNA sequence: TGTGCCAGCTCACCGGACGGGGGGGAGACCCAGTACTTC.

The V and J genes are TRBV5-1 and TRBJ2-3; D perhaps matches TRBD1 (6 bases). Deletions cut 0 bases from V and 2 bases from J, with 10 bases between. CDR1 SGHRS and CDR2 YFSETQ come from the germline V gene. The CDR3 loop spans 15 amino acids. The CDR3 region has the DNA TGCGCCAGCAGCTTGGCAGGGGATGACACAGATACGCAGTATTTT. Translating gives CASSLAGDDTDTQYF.

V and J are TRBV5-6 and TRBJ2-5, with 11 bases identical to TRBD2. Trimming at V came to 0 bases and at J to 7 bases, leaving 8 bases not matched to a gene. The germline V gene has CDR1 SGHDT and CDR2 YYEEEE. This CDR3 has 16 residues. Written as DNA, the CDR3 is TGTGCCAGCAGCTTGGGACTAGCGGGATCCCTGGGGACCCAGTACTTC. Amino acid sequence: CASSLGLAGSLGTQYF. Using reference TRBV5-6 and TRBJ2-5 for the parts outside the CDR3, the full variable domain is DAGVTQSPTHLIKTRGQQVTLRCSPKSGHDTVSWYQQALGQGPQFIFQYYEEEERQRGNFPDRFSGHQFPNYSSELNVNALLLGDSALYLCASSLGLAGSLGTQYFGPGTRLLVL.

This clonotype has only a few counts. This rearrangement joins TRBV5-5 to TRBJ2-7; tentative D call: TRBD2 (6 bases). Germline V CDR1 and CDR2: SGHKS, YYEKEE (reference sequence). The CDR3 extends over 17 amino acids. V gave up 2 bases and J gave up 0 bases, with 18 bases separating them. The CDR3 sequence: CASSLPAGGRPSYEQYF. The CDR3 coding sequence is TGTGCCAGCAGCTTACCGGCCGGGGGTCGACCCTCCTACGAGCAGTACTTC.

The DNA for the CDR3 is TGCAGTGCTAGAGGGGACCCGGTAGGGTTGTCCTACAATGAGCAGTTCTTC. Its protein product is CSARGDPVGLSYNEQFF. The chain employs TRBV20-1 and TRBJ2-1; either TRBD1 or TRBD2 may supply D (5 bases each). The V and J ends lost 1 base and 1 base respectively, with 17 bases between them. Germline CDR1 is DFQATT and CDR2 is SNEGSKA (reference sequence). The CDR3 has 17 residues.

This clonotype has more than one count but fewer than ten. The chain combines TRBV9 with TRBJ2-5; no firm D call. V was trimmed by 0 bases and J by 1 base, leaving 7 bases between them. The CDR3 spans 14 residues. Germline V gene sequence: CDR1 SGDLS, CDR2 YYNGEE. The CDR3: CASSVGNSQETQYF. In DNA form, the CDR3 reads TGTGCCAGCAGCGTAGGGAACAGCCAAGAGACCCAGTACTTC.

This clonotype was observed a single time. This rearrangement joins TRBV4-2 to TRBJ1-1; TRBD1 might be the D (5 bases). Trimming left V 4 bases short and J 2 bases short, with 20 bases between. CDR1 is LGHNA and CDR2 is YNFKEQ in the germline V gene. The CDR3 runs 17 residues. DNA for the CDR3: TGTGCCAGCAGCCTTTCTGGCGGGGAAAGGGGAAACACTGAAGCTTTCTTT. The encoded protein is CASSLSGGERGNTEAFF.